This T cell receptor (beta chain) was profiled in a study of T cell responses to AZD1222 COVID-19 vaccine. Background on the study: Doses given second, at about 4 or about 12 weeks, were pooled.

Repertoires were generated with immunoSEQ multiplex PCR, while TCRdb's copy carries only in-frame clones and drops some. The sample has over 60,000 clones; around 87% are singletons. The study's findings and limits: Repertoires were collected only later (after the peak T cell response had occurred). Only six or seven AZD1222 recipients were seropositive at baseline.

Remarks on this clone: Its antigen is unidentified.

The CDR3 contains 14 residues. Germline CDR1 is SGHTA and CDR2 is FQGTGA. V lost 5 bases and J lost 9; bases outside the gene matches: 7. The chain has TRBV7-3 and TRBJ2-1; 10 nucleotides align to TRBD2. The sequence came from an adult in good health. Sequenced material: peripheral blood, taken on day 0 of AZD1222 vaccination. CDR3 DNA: TGTGCCAGCAGCGCTAGCGGGGGAATGATTGAGCAGTTCTTC. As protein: CASSASGGMIEQFF.